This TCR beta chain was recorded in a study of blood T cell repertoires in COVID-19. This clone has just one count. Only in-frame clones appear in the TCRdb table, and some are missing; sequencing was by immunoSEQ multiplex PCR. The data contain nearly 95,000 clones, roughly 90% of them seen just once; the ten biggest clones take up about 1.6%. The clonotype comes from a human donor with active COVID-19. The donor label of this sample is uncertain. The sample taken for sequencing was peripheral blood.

CDR3 sequence reads: CASSPRFGDTQETQYF. The CDR3 nucleotides read TGTGCCAGCAGCCCTAGGTTCGGGGATACCCAAGAGACCCAGTACTTC. The V call is TRBV6-2 or TRBV6-3, the J call TRBJ2-5, with D possibly being TRBD2 (5 bases). The germline gives CDR1 MNHEY, CDR2 SVGEGT. The CDR3 sequence is 16 residues long. The V gene lost 6 bases and the J gene lost 1 base, with 18 bases spanning the gap.